This record covers a single TCR beta chain. In this sample, this clone turned up once. The specificity of this receptor is unknown. Within one base of it there is no much larger clone, and no base qualities were kept. The donors were included in the validation cohort of some 120 subjects, a group kept apart from the roughly 700-subject first cohort. These data come from a study of cytomegalovirus exposure and HLA in healthy donors listed by TCRdb under 2017. With regard to the full study: According to a later analysis, the 120 or so validation repertoires were produced on the same platform as the roughly 720 repertoires of the first cohort. The aim of the study was to test whether cataloging public T cell receptors could identify signatures of past pathogen exposure. Besides the first cohort of approximately 710 subjects, a separate validation cohort made up of 120 different subjects was used. The study combined high-throughput TCR immunosequencing, statistical association of individual TCRs with disease status, and machine learning to predict cytomegalovirus infection status.

Based on the germline V gene, the CDR1 and CDR2 sequences are SGHDT and YYEEEE. The CDR3 holds 15 amino acids from the cysteine to the phenylalanine. This entry keeps only the CDR3 DNA: 45 bases, framed from base 1. Trimming removed 1 base from V and 3 bases from J, leaving 13 bases between the germline ends. Findings and caveats that apply to the study as a whole: Most TCR sequences were seen in very few donors, while some public TCRs were found in many individuals. The authors suggested that the approach could potentially be generalized to other disease states and immunological phenotypes. The study listed approximately 150 TCR beta chains as associated with cytomegalovirus. A later analysis had no HLA typing for the validation cohort, so co-occurrence there was scored across all 130 or so repertoires. In vitro tests confirmed that a few of the cytomegalovirus-associated TCR beta chains recognize cytomegalovirus antigens. Subsequent analysis determined that TCRs grouped into clusters in the first cohort also showed a tendency toward co-occurrence across the 120 or so validation repertoires, and 94% of cluster scores exceeded 0. The classifier was reported to diagnose cytomegalovirus status with high specificity and sensitivity in both the original cohort and the validation cohort.

Libraries were made using the immunoSEQ multiplex PCR assay. Per the original workflow: A statistical classification framework was built for diagnosing cytomegalovirus status from the catalog of TCR beta chain sequences. Held by TCRdb, this immuneACCESS table contains in-frame sequences only and omits some clones. Under half of the omission traces to an unresolved V gene where checked; the cause of the rest is unknown. The V and J calls and clone size are taken from that table; D and trimming were inferred from the DNA. The sample table records fewer than 200,000 clones; 75% to 90% of these occur just once. The top ten clones comprise around 2.3% of the sample.

This TCR was recovered from a woman younger than 35 in good health and CMV-seronegative. The sequence joins TRBV5-6 to TRBJ1-1, and TRBD1 may be the D gene, going by 5 matching bases. Specimen: PBMCs. The encoded CDR3 is CASSLYAGRDTEAFF. The DNA is as follows: TGTGCCAGCAGCTTGTACGCAGGGAGGGACACTGAAGCTTTCTTT.